Following are 29 T cell receptor beta chains from one sample sequenced in a study of Ad26.COV2.S vaccination and SARS-CoV-2 variants. Treatment given: about 20 received Ad26.COV2.S at low or high dose, single or two shots; five or six received placebo; per-sample allocation not given. Specimens were obtained on day 63 following the first vaccine or placebo injection. Generated by immunoSEQ multiplex PCR, the TCRdb table keeps only in-frame clones and is missing some. Of about 400,000 clones in the sample, 92% were seen once. Specimen: peripheral blood, collected in a trial of Ad26.COV2.S vaccine versus placebo. The receptors stem from a person between 18 and 65 years old who received the Ad26.COV2.S COVID-19 vaccine or a placebo.

This chain uses TRBV7-9 with TRBJ2-7, with D perhaps TRBD2 (6 bases). The CDR3 runs 16 residues. The ends were cut back, 0 bases at V and 3 bases at J, with 15 bases in the middle. Germline lookup yields CDR1 SEHNR and CDR2 FQNEAQ (reference sequence). In nucleotides, the CDR3 is TGTGCCAGCAGCTTAGCCGGGGGAAGCTCCTACTACGAGCAGTACTTC. The encoded protein is CASSLAGGSSYYEQYF.

The chain joins TRBV19 to TRBJ1-2; D remains unclear. Deletions cut 3 bases from V and 0 bases from J, with 5 bases between. The CDR3 totals 13 residues. CDR1 and CDR2 (germline): LNHDA, SQIVND (reference sequence). The CDR3 nucleotides read TGTGCCAGTAGTATTCGGACTAACTATGGCTACACCTTC. It codes for CASSIRTNYGYTF.

This chain links TRBV7-6 with TRBJ1-2; possible D gene TRBD1, 6 bases. The germline V gene has CDR1 SGHVS and CDR2 FNYEAQ. Trimming cost V 2 bases and J 8 bases, with 15 bases left between them. There are 14 residues in the CDR3. The DNA for the CDR3 is TGTGCCAGCAGCTTACTGGGGGGGGCGCAGGGCTACACCTTC. Its translation is CASSLLGGAQGYTF. Full variable domain (missing parts from reference TRBV7-6 and TRBJ1-2): GAGVSQSPRYKVTKRGQDVALRCDPISGHVSLYWYRQALGQGPEFLTYFNYEAQQDKSGLPNDRFSAERPEGSISTLTIQRTEQRDSAMYRCASSLLGGAQGYTFGSGTRLTVV.

The J gene is TRBJ2-7, the V gene TRBV11-2; 8 positions match TRBD1. Unmatched junction bases numbered 12, after V lost 7 bases and J lost 7 bases. CDR1 SGHAT and CDR2 FQNNGV come from the germline V gene. The CDR3 extends over 14 amino acids. The CDR3 sequence is CASTVDRDLGEQYF. CDR3 in DNA: TGTGCCAGCACCGTGGACAGGGATCTCGGGGAGCAGTACTTC. Looking up the rest from reference TRBV11-2 and TRBJ2-7 gives the full variable domain: EAGVAQSPRYKIIEKRQSVAFWCNPISGHATLYWYQQILGQGPKLLIQFQNNGVVDDSQLPKDRFSAERLKGVDSTLKIQPAKLEDSAVYLCASTVDRDLGEQYFGPGTRLTVT.

The gene calls are TRBV18 and TRBJ1-1; D possibly corresponds to TRBD1 (5 bases). The V gene lost 3 bases and the J gene lost 0 bases, with 14 bases spanning the gap. In germline, CDR1 is KGHSH, CDR2 LQKENI. This CDR3 comprises 16 residues. CDR3 residues: CASSPLGESVNTEAFF. The CDR3, as DNA: TGTGCCAGCTCACCCCTGGGGGAATCCGTGAACACTGAAGCTTTCTTT.

The CDR3 loop reads CASSLDWDEQFF. CDR3 nucleotides: TGTGCCAGCAGCTTAGACTGGGATGAGCAGTTCTTC. The genes are TRBV5-4 and TRBJ2-1; D unclear. V lost 2 bases and J lost 8, with 8 bases in between. The CDR3 is 12 amino acids. Per germline, CDR1 SGHNT and CDR2 YYREEE (reference sequence).

V and J are TRBV7-2 and TRBJ2-7; 8 bases fit TRBD2. The CDR3 length is 17 residues. The germline gives CDR1 SGHTA, CDR2 FQGNSA. Trimming cost V 3 bases and J 0 bases; bases outside gene matches: 10. CDR3 bases: TGTGCCAGCAGCTTGTTTGGCGGGGGGCAAAGCTCCTACGAGCAGTACTTC. Protein product: CASSLFGGGQSSYEQYF.

The chain links TRBV7-2 to TRBJ2-7, with 8 nucleotides matching TRBD2. Per germline, CDR1 SGHTA and CDR2 FQGNSA. The CDR3 is 15 residues long. The trim removed 5 bases at V and 6 bases at J, leaving 12 bases unmatched. The CDR3 protein is CASSVSGGLTSEQYF. For the CDR3, the DNA is TGTGCCAGCAGCGTAAGCGGGGGATTGACGAGCGAGCAGTACTTC.

The chain uses TRBV9 and TRBJ1-4; D is possibly TRBD1 (6 bases). V dropped 3 bases and J dropped 7 bases, with 19 bases sitting between them. This CDR3 is 16 amino acids long. The V gene's germline CDR1 is SGDLS and CDR2 YYNGEE. CDR3 nucleotide sequence: TGTGCCAGCAGCGGTGCAGGGGCCAGAAAAGGTGAAAAACTGTTTTTT. It is translated as CASSGAGARKGEKLFF.

The table lists this clone with a few counts. J is TRBJ2-5 and V is TRBV3-1 (or the pseudogene TRBV3-2); TRBD2 might be the D (7 bases). Germline lookup yields CDR1 LGHDT and CDR2 YNNKEL (reference sequence). The CDR3 length is 16 residues. Trimming cost V 1 base and J 5 bases, with 17 bases left between them. The CDR3 spells CASSQGTNGGLETQYF. Written as DNA, the CDR3 is TGTGCCAGCAGCCAAGGAACGAACGGGGGGCTGGAGACCCAGTACTTC.

The chain carries TRBV27 and TRBJ1-1, with D tentatively TRBD1 (6 bases). This CDR3 has 13 amino acids. V shed 7 bases and J shed 7 bases, with 16 bases lying between them. Germline-derived CDR1 and CDR2 are MNHEY and SMNVEV (reference sequence). The CDR3 DNA is TGTGCCAGCACCTCCTACAGGGAGAGTGAAGCTTTCTTT. This translates into CASTSYRESEAFF.

The rearrangement uses TRBV19 and TRBJ1-2, with a tentative D call TRBD1 (6 bases). The V end lost 3 bases, the J end lost 0 bases, and 11 bases lay between the germline ends. This CDR3 has 15 amino acids. Germline CDR1 reads LNHDA; CDR2 reads SQIVND (reference sequence). CDR3 loop: CASSIGQGTNYGYTF. DNA of the CDR3: TGTGCCAGTAGTATTGGGCAGGGGACTAACTATGGCTACACCTTC. The variable domain in full, completed from reference TRBV19 and TRBJ1-2, reads DGGITQSPKYLFRKEGQNVTLSCEQNLNHDAMYWYRQDPGQGLRLIYYSQIVNDFQKGDIAEGYSVSREKKESFPLTVTSAQKNPTAFYLCASSIGQGTNYGYTFGSGTRLTVV.

V is TRBV6-6 and J is TRBJ1-2, with D perhaps TRBD1 (6 bases). The ends were cut back, 5 bases at V and 4 bases at J, with 11 bases in the middle. Germline values: CDR1 MNHNY, CDR2 SVGAGI (reference sequence). The CDR3 has 13 residues. The CDR3 sequence: CASSPGEFYGYTF. CDR3 sequence (DNA): TGTGCCAGCAGTCCAGGGGAGTTCTATGGCTACACCTTC.

The chain carries TRBV4-3 and TRBJ1-2, with a tentative D call TRBD1 (5 bases). V was clipped by 0 bases and J by 3 bases, with 14 bases between them. In germline, CDR1 is LGHNA, CDR2 YSLEER. This CDR3 has 16 amino acids. This CDR3 is CASSQEPRGGHYGYTF. DNA of the CDR3: TGCGCCAGCAGCCAAGAACCCCGGGGGGGACACTATGGCTACACCTTC.

The J gene is TRBJ2-1, the V gene TRBV4-3; D gene uncertain. The germline V and J ends were trimmed by 0 bases and 4 bases, with 7 bases remaining between them. The CDR3 totals 14 residues. CDR1 and CDR2 from the germline V gene are LGHNA and YSLEER. CDR3 in amino acids: CASSQDKRYNEQFF. The CDR3 coding sequence is TGCGCCAGCAGCCAAGATAAAAGGTACAATGAGCAGTTCTTC.

A remark on this clone: Mismatch with germline at one junction end may stem from a read error. The chain joins TRBV30 to TRBJ1-1; no clear D. The V gene's germline CDR1 is GTSNPN and CDR2 SVGIG (reference sequence). This CDR3 has 12 amino acids. The CDR3 DNA reads TGTGCCTGGAGTAAATGGAACCCTGAAGCTTTCTTT. This encodes CAWSKWNPEAFF.

This clone was recorded once. This chain links TRBV9 with TRBJ1-2; 9 positions match TRBD1. Trimming cost V 3 bases and J 3 bases; bases outside gene matches: 3. The germline V gene encodes CDR1 SGDLS and CDR2 YYNGEE. This CDR3 is built from 14 residues. The CDR3 reads CASSEQGADYGYTF. CDR3 nucleotides: TGTGCCAGCAGCGAACAGGGGGCGGACTATGGCTACACCTTC.

This chain joins TRBV5-1 and TRBJ1-4, with TRBD1 identical over 10 bases. The CDR3 covers 17 residues. CDR1 is SGHRS, CDR2 YFSETQ, per germline. V was pared by 0 bases and J by 4 bases, with 6 bases of the junction left unmatched. CDR3: CASSLEVTGGFNEKLFF. The DNA of the CDR3 is TGCGCCAGCAGCTTGGAAGTGACAGGGGGCTTTAATGAAAAACTGTTTTTT.

V and J are TRBV2 and TRBJ2-7; D gene uncertain. The CDR3 runs 14 residues. V was shortened by 0 bases and J by 2 bases, with 8 bases between the two germline ends. Looked up from germline, CDR1 is SNHLY and CDR2 is FYNNEI. CDR3 nucleotide sequence: TGTGCCAGCAGTGAAGCCCCTCGGGCCTACGAGCAGTACTTC. It encodes CASSEAPRAYEQYF.

The chain recombines TRBV10-3 with TRBJ2-4, with a tentative D call TRBD1 (6 bases). The CDR3 runs to 12 residues. The V end was cut by 4 bases, the J end by 12 bases, with 13 bases between. Germline-derived CDR1 and CDR2 are ENHRY and SYGVKD. The CDR3 here is CAISAKGDTQYF. The CDR3, as DNA: TGTGCCATCAGTGCAAAAGGGGACACTCAGTACTTC.

The chain joins TRBV9 to TRBJ2-7; the D gene is possibly TRBD2 (6 bases). The length of the CDR3 is 14 residues. The V and J ends lost 1 base and 7 bases respectively, with 15 bases between them. Germline lookup yields CDR1 SGDLS and CDR2 YYNGEE. CDR3 bases: TGTGCCAGCAGCGTAAGGTCCGGGGGTGGGGAGCAGTACTTC. Translation: CASSVRSGGGEQYF.

V and J are TRBV7-2 and TRBJ2-7; D not resolved. The ends were cut back, 3 bases at V and 7 bases at J, with 22 bases in the middle. Germline V gene data show CDR1 as SGHTA and CDR2 as FQGNSA. The length of the CDR3 is 16 residues. The CDR3 loop reads CASSLSPGPLSWEQYF. CDR3 nucleotides: TGTGCCAGCAGCTTGTCACCGGGCCCCCTGTCGTGGGAGCAGTACTTC.

The rearrangement uses TRBV3-1 (or the pseudogene TRBV3-2) and TRBJ1-2; 8 nucleotides match TRBD1. Looked up from germline, CDR1 is LGHDT and CDR2 is YNNKEL (reference sequence). The CDR3 loop spans 14 amino acids. The V segment lost 1 base and the J segment 8 bases; nucleotides outside the gene matches: 6. The CDR3 DNA follows: TGTGCCAGCAGCCAAGGGGACAGGTCGGGAGGCTACACCTTC. Translation gives CASSQGDRSGGYTF.

The chain has TRBV6-5 and TRBJ1-2; D not certain. From germline, CDR1 is MNHEY and CDR2 SVGAGI. V was cut by 0 bases and J by 2 bases, with 13 bases left in between. The CDR3 runs 16 residues. The CDR3 loop reads CASSYSPREANYGYTF. CDR3 coding DNA: TGTGCCAGCAGTTACTCCCCGCGGGAGGCAAACTATGGCTACACCTTC.

The chain links TRBV2 to TRBJ1-1, with TRBD1 matching over 7 bases. This CDR3 region has 12 residues. CDR1 SNHLY and CDR2 FYNNEI come from the germline V gene. V lost 5 bases, J lost 10 bases, and 7 bases stayed unmatched. The DNA of the CDR3 is TGTGCCAGCAGTAAAGACAGGGTGGGAGCTTTCTTT. Protein sequence: CASSKDRVGAFF.

Notes on this clone: One end of the junction is discordant with germline, which a read error may explain. This chain connects TRBV4-1 to TRBJ1-1; D possibly corresponds to TRBD1 (6 bases). Germline CDR1 reads MGHRA; CDR2 reads YSYEKL. The CDR3 runs 18 residues. CDR3 sequence (DNA): TGCGCCAGCAGCCATTCTTTGTATCAGGGGCTGTCGAACCCTGAAGCTTTCTTT. It is translated as CASSHSLYQGLSNPEAFF.

This clone appeared a single time. The DNA for the CDR3 is TGCAGTGCTAGATCCCAGTATGAGCAGTTCTTC. Its translation: CSARSQYEQFF. V gene TRBV20-1 combines with J gene TRBJ2-1; D not certain. Trimming shortened V by 2 bases and J by 8 bases, and 7 bases separated the two germline ends. There are 11 residues in the CDR3. The germline gives CDR1 DFQATT, CDR2 SNEGSKA (reference sequence).

The chain is built from TRBV4-1 and TRBJ2-7; 10 bases line up with TRBD2. This CDR3 has 16 amino acids. The ends lost 1 base at V and 2 bases at J; junction bases unmatched: 5. CDR1 is MGHRA, CDR2 YSYEKL, per germline. As DNA, the CDR3 is TGCGCCAGCAGCCAAGTCTCTAGCGGGGGACCCTACGAGCAGTACTTC. It codes for CASSQVSSGGPYEQYF.

V gene TRBV19 combines with J gene TRBJ1-2; no clear D gene. V was pared by 1 base and J by 1 base, with 7 bases between. This CDR3 is 14 amino acids long. Per the germline V gene, CDR1 is LNHDA and CDR2 is SQIVND (reference sequence). CDR3 region: CASSIVYGNYGYTF. The CDR3, as DNA: TGTGCCAGTAGTATAGTATACGGTAACTATGGCTACACCTTC.